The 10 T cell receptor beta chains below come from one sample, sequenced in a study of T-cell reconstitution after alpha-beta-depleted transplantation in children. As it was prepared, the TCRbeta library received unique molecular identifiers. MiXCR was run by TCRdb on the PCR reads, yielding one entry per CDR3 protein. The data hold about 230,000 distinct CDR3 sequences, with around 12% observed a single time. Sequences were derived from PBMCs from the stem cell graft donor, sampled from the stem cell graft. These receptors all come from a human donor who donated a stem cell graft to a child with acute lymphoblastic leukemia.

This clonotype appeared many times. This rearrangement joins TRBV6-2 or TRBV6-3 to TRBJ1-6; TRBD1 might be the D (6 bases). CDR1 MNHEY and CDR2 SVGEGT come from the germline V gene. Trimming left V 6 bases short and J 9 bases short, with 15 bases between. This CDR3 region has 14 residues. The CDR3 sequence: CASSMRRGSSPLHF. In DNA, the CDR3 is TGTGCCAGCAGCATGAGGAGGGGGAGTTCACCCCTCCACTTT.

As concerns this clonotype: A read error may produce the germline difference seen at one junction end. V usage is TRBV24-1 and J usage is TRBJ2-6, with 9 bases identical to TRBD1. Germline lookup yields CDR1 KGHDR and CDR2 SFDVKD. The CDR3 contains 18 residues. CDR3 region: CATSDSRTGDLGANGLTF. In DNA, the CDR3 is TGTGCCACCAGTGATTCAAGGACAGGGGACCTTGGGGCCAACGGCCTGACTTTC.

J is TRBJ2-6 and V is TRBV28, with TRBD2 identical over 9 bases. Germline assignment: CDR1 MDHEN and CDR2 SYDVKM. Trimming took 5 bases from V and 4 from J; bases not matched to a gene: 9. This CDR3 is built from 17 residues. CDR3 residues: CASSVPSGAAGANVLTF. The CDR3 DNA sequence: TGTGCCAGCAGTGTCCCTAGCGGGGCCGCCGGGGCCAACGTCCTGACTTTC.

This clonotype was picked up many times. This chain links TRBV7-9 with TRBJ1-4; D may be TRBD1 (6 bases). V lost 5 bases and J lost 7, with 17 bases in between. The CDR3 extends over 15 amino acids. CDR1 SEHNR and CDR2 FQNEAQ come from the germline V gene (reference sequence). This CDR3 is CASSPAGTMGEKLFF. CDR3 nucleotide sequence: TGTGCCAGCAGCCCTGCCGGGACAATGGGTGAAAAACTGTTTTTT.

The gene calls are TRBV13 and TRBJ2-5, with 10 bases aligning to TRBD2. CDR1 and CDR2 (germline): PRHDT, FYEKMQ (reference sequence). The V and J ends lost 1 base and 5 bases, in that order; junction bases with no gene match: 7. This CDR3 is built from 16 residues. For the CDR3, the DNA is TGTGCCAGCAGCTTAGATAAGCGGGGGGGTCTGGAGACCCAGTACTTC. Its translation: CASSLDKRGGLETQYF.

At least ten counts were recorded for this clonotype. In nucleotides, the CDR3 is TGTGCCAGCAGCTGGAGTATAGAGGCGGAAGAGACCCAGTACTTC. It specifies CASSWSIEAEETQYF. This chain uses TRBV3-1 with TRBJ2-5; D remains ambiguous. Trimming left V 5 bases short and J 3 bases short, with 16 bases between. This CDR3 spans 15 amino acids. Looked up from germline, CDR1 is LGHDT and CDR2 is YNNKEL (reference sequence).

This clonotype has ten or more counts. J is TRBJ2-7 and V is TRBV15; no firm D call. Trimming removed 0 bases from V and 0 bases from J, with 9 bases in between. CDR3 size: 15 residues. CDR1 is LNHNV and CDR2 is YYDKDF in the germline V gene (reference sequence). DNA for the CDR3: TGTGCCACCAGCAGAGATAACCCAAGCTCCTACGAGCAGTACTTC. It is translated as CATSRDNPSSYEQYF.

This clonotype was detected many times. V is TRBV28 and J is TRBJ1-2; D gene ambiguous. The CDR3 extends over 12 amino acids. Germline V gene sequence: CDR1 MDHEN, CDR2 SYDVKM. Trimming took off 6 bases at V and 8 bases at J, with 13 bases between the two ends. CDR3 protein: CASRTDREGYTF. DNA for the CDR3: TGTGCCAGCAGGACGGACCGAGAAGGCTACACCTTC.

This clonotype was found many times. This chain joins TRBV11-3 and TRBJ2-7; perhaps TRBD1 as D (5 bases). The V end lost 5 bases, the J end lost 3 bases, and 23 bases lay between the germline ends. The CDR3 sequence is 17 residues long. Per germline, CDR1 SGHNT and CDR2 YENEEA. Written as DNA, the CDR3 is TGTGCCAGCAGCCGAACATTTTCGACAGAGAGTATCTACGAGCAGTACTTC. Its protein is CASSRTFSTESIYEQYF. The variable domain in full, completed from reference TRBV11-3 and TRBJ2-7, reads EAGVVQSPRYKIIEKKQPVAFWCNPISGHNTLYWYLQNLGQGPELLIRYENEEAVDDSQLPKDRFSAERLKGVDSTLKIQPAELGDSAVYLCASSRTFSTESIYEQYFGPGTRLTVT.

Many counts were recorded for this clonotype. The CDR3 DNA reads as TGCAGCGTTGAGCTGGGGGGTAAAGAGACCCAGTACTTC. It encodes CSVELGGKETQYF. The chain recombines TRBV29-1 with TRBJ2-5; possible D gene TRBD2, 6 bases. The CDR3 runs 13 residues. Trimming pared 3 bases from V and 3 bases from J, leaving 11 bases between. Looked up from germline, CDR1 is SQVTM and CDR2 is ANQGSEA.